This T cell receptor beta chain was identified during a study of T cells in Graves' hyperthyroidism and ophthalmopathy. RNA transcripts provided the source from which TCR beta CDR3 regions were amplified. The TCR CDR3 first-round RT-PCR relied on the HTBI primer set. Via MiXCR, TCRdb re-called the multiplex PCR reads, giving one row per CDR3 protein. The repertoire has 300,000 or so distinct CDR3 sequences, 16% of them found once; the top ten carry around 35%. Study findings and constraints: Blood shared most expanded thyroid clonotypes above 0.001.

Patients aged 18 to 65 had newly diagnosed hyperthyroidism lasting under 2 months. Fresh peripheral blood, about 9.6 ml, yielded the PBMCs. The ends were cut back, 6 bases at V and 4 bases at J, with 10 bases in the middle. The CDR3 consists of 12 residues. Germline values: CDR1 MNHNS, CDR2 SASEGT. Worth noting for this clonotype: Its matching antigen is unknown.

The sequence derives from a man aged 25-45 years with Graves' hyperthyroidism. This chain links TRBV6-1 with TRBJ2-7; D uncertain. Sequenced: blood. CDR3 DNA: TGTGCCAGCAGCCAAATAGATTACGAGCAGTACTTC. Protein: CASSQIDYEQYF.